Below are 24 T cell receptor beta chains sequenced from a single sample in a study of T cells after yellow fever vaccination. TCRdb re-called the 5' RACE reads with MiXCR, one entry per CDR3 protein. The sample records approximately 160,000 distinct CDR3 sequences, about a tenth being singletons. Specimen: CD8+ T cells sorted from PBMCs, collected 45 days after the yellow fever booster vaccination. These TCRs come from a man between 18 and 29 years old who received the YFV17D yellow fever vaccine.

This clonotype was counted between two and nine times. The CDR3 sequence is CASSLGGTAFDEQYV. DNA for the CDR3: TGTGCCAGCAGCTTAGGAGGGACAGCTTTTGACGAGCAGTACGTC. The chain carries TRBV7-9 and TRBJ2-7; 7 nucleotides agree with TRBD1. Per the germline V gene, CDR1 is SEHNR and CDR2 is FQNEAQ (reference sequence). The trim removed 1 base at V and 5 bases at J, leaving 8 bases unmatched. This CDR3 has 15 residues.

In its sample, this clonotype was seen many times. This chain links TRBV6-5 with TRBJ2-1; D is uncertain. In germline, CDR1 is MNHEY, CDR2 SVGAGI. The ends were cut back, 10 bases at V and 8 bases at J, with 12 bases in the middle. The CDR3 has 11 residues. The CDR3 loop reads CATGLGYEQFF. The CDR3 nucleotides are TGTGCCACAGGTTTGGGGTATGAGCAGTTCTTC.

This clonotype was observed a handful of times. The rearrangement uses TRBV7-2 and TRBJ2-6; 8 nucleotides line up with TRBD1. The germline V gene encodes CDR1 SGHTA and CDR2 FQGNSA. This CDR3 has 20 residues. J was trimmed by 0 bases and V by 6 bases; bases with no gene match: 16. The CDR3: CASRLRRTGLSISGANVLTF. The DNA for the CDR3 is TGTGCCAGCAGACTAAGGAGGACAGGGCTCTCAATCTCTGGGGCCAACGTCCTGACTTTC.

This clonotype was observed a handful of times. This chain links TRBV9 with TRBJ1-2, with 8 nucleotides matching TRBD1. Looked up from germline, CDR1 is SGDLS and CDR2 is YYNGEE. With V trimmed by 3 bases and J by 2 bases, 6 bases remained unmatched. The CDR3 totals 15 residues. The CDR3 nucleotides are TGTGCCAGCAGCGCCGACAGGGGATCGAACTATGGCTACACCTTC. Translated: CASSADRGSNYGYTF.

This clonotype turned up a few times. This chain's CDR3 is CASSRGQRPLYGYTF. CDR3 nucleotides: TGTGCCAGCAGCCGGGGACAGCGTCCCCTCTATGGCTACACCTTC. The chain uses TRBV7-9 and TRBJ1-2, with 7 bases that match TRBD1. Germline-derived CDR1 and CDR2 are SEHNR and FQNEAQ (reference sequence). The CDR3 loop spans 15 amino acids. The V gene end was trimmed by 5 bases and the J gene end by 4 bases; junction bases not matched to a gene: 10.

This clonotype was picked up a small number of times. The V gene is TRBV6-5, the J gene TRBJ2-3; 9 nucleotides align to TRBD2. Trimming cost V 0 bases and J 6 bases; bases outside gene matches: 4. CDR3 length: 15 residues. Germline V CDR1 and CDR2: MNHEY, SVGAGI. The CDR3 here is CASSYSASGADTQYF. The CDR3 DNA is TGTGCCAGCAGTTACTCGGCTAGCGGGGCGGATACGCAGTATTTT.

This rearrangement joins TRBV19 to TRBJ1-5; D is undetermined. Trimming removed 5 bases from V and 2 bases from J, with 13 bases in between. CDR1 is LNHDA, CDR2 SQIVND, per germline (reference sequence). The CDR3 loop spans 15 amino acids. The CDR3 DNA sequence: TGTGCCAGTAGTCCCAAGATTTACGGCAATCAGCCCCAGCATTTT. This translates into CASSPKIYGNQPQHF.

The chain joins TRBV9 to TRBJ2-1; 11 bases fit TRBD2. CDR1 and CDR2 from the germline V gene are SGDLS and YYNGEE. With V trimmed by 3 bases and J by 3 bases, 2 bases remained unmatched. The CDR3 consists of 15 residues. CDR3 sequence: CASSDGTSGYNEQFF. DNA of the CDR3: TGTGCCAGCAGCGACGGGACTAGCGGCTACAATGAGCAGTTCTTC.

Only a few counts were recorded for this clonotype. This sequence joins TRBV7-6 and TRBJ2-1; TRBD1 might be the D (5 bases). Trimming pared 5 bases from V and 3 bases from J, leaving 17 bases between. Germline V gene data show CDR1 as SGHVS and CDR2 as FNYEAQ. CDR3 length: 16 amino acids. CDR3 sequence reads: CASSPYSGYGYNEQFF. The CDR3 coding sequence is TGTGCCAGCAGCCCGTACTCAGGGTACGGCTACAATGAGCAGTTCTTC.

The chain uses TRBV11-2 and TRBJ2-7; no reliable D call. The CDR3 has 12 residues. The V gene lost 4 bases and the J gene lost 6 bases, with 10 bases spanning the gap. From germline, CDR1 is SGHAT and CDR2 FQNNGV. DNA for the CDR3: TGTGCCAGCAGCTCCGAATCAAGCGAGCAGTACTTC. Its translation is CASSSESSEQYF.

The V call is TRBV18, the J call TRBJ1-1, with D possibly matching TRBD1 (5 bases). This CDR3 spans 15 amino acids. V was pared by 4 bases and J by 3 bases, with 15 bases between. In germline, CDR1 is KGHSH, CDR2 LQKENI. In nucleotides, the CDR3 is TGTGCCAGCTCACGTCCTTCTCGCAGGGACACTGAAGCTTTCTTT. Protein product: CASSRPSRRDTEAFF.

The V call is TRBV4-1, the J call TRBJ2-1; D is unclear. CDR1 is MGHRA and CDR2 is YSYEKL in the germline V gene. Trimming took 3 bases from V and 8 from J, leaving 11 bases between them. The CDR3 sequence is 13 residues long. DNA of the CDR3: TGCGCCAGCAGCCATTGGGATAGAGATGAGCAGTTCTTC. This codes for CASSHWDRDEQFF.

This clonotype occurred a few times. This chain joins TRBV7-2 and TRBJ2-7, with TRBD1 as a possible D gene (6 bases). Germline loops: CDR1 SGHTA, CDR2 FQGNSA. Trimming left V 6 bases short and J 5 bases short, with 14 bases between. The CDR3 loop spans 13 amino acids. CDR3 residues: CASSSTGTDEQYV. CDR3 nucleotides: TGTGCCAGCAGTTCCACAGGGACCGACGAGCAGTACGTC.

The chain carries TRBV7-3 and TRBJ1-1; TRBD1 matches at 8 bases. The V and J ends lost 1 base and 3 bases, in that order; junction bases with no gene match: 13. CDR3 length: 18 residues. Germline loops: CDR1 SGHTA, CDR2 FQGTGA. The CDR3 DNA follows: TGTGCCAGCAGCTTAATGGCGAGGAGGCAGGGGGCCGACACTGAAGCTTTCTTT. As protein: CASSLMARRQGADTEAFF.

This clonotype was seen a handful of times. The chain carries TRBV4-1 and TRBJ2-1, with a weak D call TRBD1 (5 bases). The V gene's germline CDR1 is MGHRA and CDR2 YSYEKL. V was pared by 1 base and J by 9 bases, with 10 bases between. CDR3 length: 13 amino acids. The CDR3 region has the DNA TGCGCCAGCAGCCAAGGGGGCGAGCGTGAGCAGTTCTTC. Protein sequence: CASSQGGEREQFF.

This clonotype was counted a few times. This chain joins TRBV11-2 and TRBJ2-2, with 10 bases matching TRBD2. Germline V gene lookup returns CDR1 SGHAT and CDR2 FQNNGV. V was pared by 5 bases and J by 7 bases, with 10 bases of the junction left unmatched. The CDR3 consists of 16 residues. In DNA, the CDR3 is TGTGCCAGCAGCCCAGAACGGCTAGCGGGGGTCGGGGAGCTGTTTTTT. Translating it yields CASSPERLAGVGELFF.

Many counts were recorded for this clonotype. This chain links TRBV7-8 with TRBJ2-5; D gene uncertain. From germline, CDR1 is SGHVS and CDR2 FQNEAQ. CDR3 length: 13 amino acids. The ends were cut back, 2 bases at V and 5 bases at J, with 9 bases in the middle. The CDR3 sequence: CASSLFPLETQYF. Here the CDR3 DNA reads TGTGCCAGCAGCTTATTTCCCCTCGAGACCCAGTACTTC. Full variable domain (remainder filled in from reference TRBV7-8 and TRBJ2-5): GAGVSQSPRYKVAKRGQDVALRCDPISGHVSLFWYQQALGQGPEFLTYFQNEAQLDKSGLPSDRFFAERPEGSVSTLKIQRTQQEDSAVYLCASSLFPLETQYFGPGTRLLVL.

This clonotype was counted ten times or more. The rearrangement links TRBV13 to TRBJ2-1; unclear D gene. CDR3 length: 13 residues. The V and J ends lost 5 bases and 13 bases respectively, with 18 bases between them. Per germline, CDR1 PRHDT and CDR2 FYEKMQ (reference sequence). The CDR3 DNA is TGTGCCAGCAGCCTCCAAGAAGCTCATGTTCAGTTCTTC. This codes for CASSLQEAHVQFF.

The chain employs TRBV7-9 and TRBJ2-3, with TRBD1 as a possible D gene (6 bases). V lost 6 bases and J 4 bases, leaving 20 bases between the germline ends. The germline V gene has CDR1 SEHNR and CDR2 FQNEAQ (reference sequence). The CDR3 covers 16 residues. The CDR3 sequence: CASRAKRQGNADTQYF. DNA for the CDR3: TGTGCCAGCAGGGCGAAAAGGCAGGGGAATGCAGATACGCAGTATTTT.

V is TRBV9 and J is TRBJ2-3; no definite D call. This CDR3 contains 15 residues. CDR1 is SGDLS, CDR2 YYNGEE, per germline. V lost 0 bases and J lost 1, with 9 bases in between. CDR3 residues: CASSVVGWRTDTQYF. Here the CDR3 DNA reads TGTGCCAGCAGCGTAGTGGGGTGGCGCACAGATACGCAGTATTTT.

This chain joins TRBV6-5 and TRBJ2-4; tentatively, D is TRBD1 or TRBD2 (6 bases each). This CDR3 region has 16 residues. Germline V gene data show CDR1 as MNHEY and CDR2 as SVGAGI. V was shortened by 2 bases and J by 4 bases, with 15 bases between the two germline ends. The CDR3 nucleotides read TGTGCCAGCAGTTACCAGCCGACAGGAGGGAAAAACATTCAGTACTTC. It yields the protein CASSYQPTGGKNIQYF.

This clonotype was seen only a few times. The CDR3 region has the DNA TGTGCCAGCAGCCCAACCGACTGGCTAGCCAAAAACATTCAGTACTTC. Its translation: CASSPTDWLAKNIQYF. The gene calls are TRBV9 and TRBJ2-4; D gene uncertain. The ends were cut back, 4 bases at V and 0 bases at J, with 14 bases in the middle. The length of the CDR3 is 16 residues. From germline, CDR1 is SGDLS and CDR2 YYNGEE.

This clonotype appeared a few times. This sequence joins TRBV27 and TRBJ2-7; 13 bases align to TRBD2. The CDR3 runs 13 residues. Per the germline V gene, CDR1 is MNHEY and CDR2 is SMNVEV (reference sequence). V shed 4 bases, J shed 12 bases, and the junction held 6 bases outside the gene matches. The CDR3 protein is CASSSGLAGDPYF. The CDR3, as DNA: TGTGCCAGCAGTTCAGGACTAGCGGGGGACCCGTACTTC.

This clonotype occurred a few times. This chain joins TRBV6-6 and TRBJ2-1, with D possibly matching TRBD2 (6 bases). Germline-derived CDR1 and CDR2 are MNHNY and SVGAGI (reference sequence). The length of the CDR3 is 15 residues. Between the trimmed V and J ends, which lost 2 bases and 4 bases, there was a span of 12 bases. The CDR3 region is CASSYDSGTYNEQFF. CDR3 sequence (DNA): TGTGCCAGCAGTTACGATAGCGGAACTTACAATGAGCAGTTCTTC.